This TCR beta chain emerged from a study of blood T cell repertoires in COVID-19 (dated by TCRdb to the early 2020s). Study-level background: The collaborator samples originated in the United States, Italy and Spain and spanned the acute and convalescent phases of COVID-19. The prospective study material was composed of cDNA or gDNA derived from T cells, B-cell-depleted T cells, or PBMCs. The repertoires were released in a freely available public database meant as a resource for research on the immune response to SARS-CoV-2. Subjects who had been exposed to COVID-19, were actively infected with it, or had recovered from it provided the deeply sampled blood TCRbeta repertoires that made up the dataset. Nearly every sample came with metadata listing a de-identified subject ID, COVID-19 status, age in years and sex. HLA class I and class II types, where available, came from metadata supplied by the sample provider rather than from assay-based typing. The samples were drawn from the first 160 participants of the ongoing ImmuneRACE study and from more than 1,000 subjects provided by 6 global collaborators. The paper's findings and limits, for the study overall: Clinical and demographic metadata were provided uncurated, with the amount varying by source and participant.

TCRbeta CDR3 regions were amplified from genomic DNA using the immunoSEQ Assay, a bias-controlled multiplex PCR. For the original study's pipeline: The number of nucleated cells in each sample was estimated from the amplification of reference gene primers within the assay. Sequence reads were collapsed and filtered to measure the absolute abundance of every unique TCRbeta CDR3 rearrangement. For each sample, productive Simpson clonality was calculated as the square root of Simpson's diversity index over productive rearrangements. TCRdb mirrors the immuneACCESS table, restricted to in-frame sequences. Some clones are absent from its copies; in checked studies, under half trace to an unresolved V gene, and the reason for the others is unknown. Clone size and V and J calls were adopted from that table, with D and trimming inferred from the DNA. In all, the sample holds more than 250,000 clones, and roughly 90% of those were seen once. The ten largest clones add up to around a sixth of the sample.

Spanning cysteine to phenylalanine, the CDR3 consists of 16 amino acids. The CDR3 DNA has 48 bases and is translated from base 1. V loses 3 bases, J loses 0 bases, and the germline ends lie 12 bases apart. CDR1 LNHDA and CDR2 SQIVND were looked up in the germline V gene (reference sequence). As regards this clone: The antigen it binds to is not known. Base qualities are not provided; no much larger clone lies one nucleotide away.

In the prospective study, participants were 18 to 89 years old, resided in about two dozen geographic areas of the United States, and were enrolled through a virtual design. In the prospective study, cohorts were assigned on the basis of participant-reported clinical history obtained from a screening survey and a study questionnaire. Recovered participants in ImmuneRACE Cohort 3 were defined as having two consecutive negative NP/OP PCR tests, clearance from a healthcare professional, or resolution of symptoms. Mobile phlebotomists in the prospective study collected whole blood, serum and a nasopharyngeal or oropharyngeal swab from every participant. Over a 2-month period, participants in the prospective study had the option of providing additional blood draws and questionnaires. Blood samples from the prospective study were shipped frozen or at room temperature prior to DNA extraction.

Sequencing input: PBMCs or T cells enriched from blood (not recorded which). This TCR derives from a woman aged 30 to 39 who had recovered from COVID-19. The sequence links TRBV19 to TRBJ1-5; the D gene cannot be named for sure. The CDR3 sequence is CASSMSQDYSNQPQHF. The nucleotides read TGTGCCAGTAGTATGAGCCAGGACTATAGCAATCAGCCCCAGCATTTT.